This T cell receptor (beta chain) was identified during a study of CD4 T cells in relation to SARS-CoV-2 and coronaviruses (TCRdb year 2021). Looking at the study overall: Shared crossreactive spike epitopes were mapped to their HLA restriction using patient-derived lymphoblastoid cell lines. Samples from a few pre-COVID donors and the naive versus memory experiments were sequenced with the Adaptive Biotechnologies TCR-sequencing kit; other data were Illumina-based. At the level of individual TCR clonotypes, the study measured memory CD4+ T cell crossreactivity between SARS-CoV-2 spike protein and common cold coronavirus spike proteins. Expansion assays from other donors in the study were sequenced with a different, Illumina-based TCR-beta assay. Broad study findings and their caveats: Significantly weaker SARS-CoV-2-driven expansion was shown by crossreactive clones than by monoreactive clones, consistent with antigenic imprinting. No donor contributed both pre-pandemic and post-infection samples, which limited tracing the source of pre-existing responses. The study was limited by small numbers of patients and tested TCRs. Since the crossreactivity analysis centred on spike protein, crossreactivity against other viral proteins was not assessed. In about 60% of donors, memory CD4+ clonotypes turned up that crossrecognized SARS-CoV-2 and at least one common cold coronavirus spike. Naive versus memory sequencing indicated the assay detects memory recall responses rather than primary responses primed during culture.

A remark on this clone: This receptor's antigen is unknown. There are no base qualities to consult, and no much larger clone falls within one base.

Deep-resolution immunoSEQ TCR-beta sequencing was performed on DNA from uncultured naive and memory CD4+ T cells. On the authors' methods: During preprocessing, nonproductive sequences were discarded, as were any CDR3s that did not begin with C, did not end with F or W, or were shorter than 7 amino acids. Cultured and uncultured naive and memory CD4+ repertoires were searched for previously identified spike- and CEF-reactive CDR3s. After three terminal residues were trimmed from each end, CDR3 homology was quantified as pairwise Levenshtein distance using the stringdist R package. TCRdb took over this immuneACCESS table, retaining in-frame rearrangements with V and J assigned. Such tables are incomplete; in checked studies, under half of the missing clones stem from an unresolved V gene, and the remainder is unexplained. The DNA was the basis for D and trimming; V, J and clone size are from that table. This sample holds under 70,000 clones; just over 85% were observed only once. Roughly 1.4% of the sample belongs to the ten largest clones.

CD4+ T cells from unexposed donors were collected before the COVID-19 pandemic (2011-2018). Naive and memory CD4+ T cells were separated from cryopreserved PBMCs by first enriching for CD4 and then performing EasySep naive CD4+ T cell enrichment. Leukapheresis product for the unexposed donors was bought commercially. PBMCs were isolated from leukapheresis product or whole blood by Ficoll-Paque PLUS gradient centrifugation. PBMCs were either used fresh in the expansion assay or cryopreserved at -140 degrees C. The QIAamp Micro DNA Kit was used to extract genomic DNA from the CD4+ T cells. The sequence was collected from a human donor in good health. Sequencing input: memory CD4+ T cells from PBMCs. The cell subset or site label of this sample denotes: memory (non-naive) CD4+ T cells.

The CDR3 amino acid sequence is: CASSLQPTKTQYF. The nucleotides read TGTGCCAGCAGCTTACAGCCCACAAAGACCCAGTACTTC. The chain uses TRBV11-1 and TRBJ2-5; confidence is insufficient to name the D gene. The CDR3 runs 13 residues from the cysteine to the phenylalanine. Kept here is only the CDR3 DNA, which spans 39 bases and is read in frame from base 1. V is reduced by 2 bases and J by 6 bases, leaving a spacing of 10 bases between them. CDR1 and CDR2, per the germline V gene (reference sequence), are SGHAT and FQDESV.